This T cell receptor beta chain was captured by sequencing in a study of shared clonotypes between healthy human individuals. General observations from the study: Lower generation probabilities were found for non-shared clonotypes than for those shared by all four donors. An anticipated effect of sequencing depth on clonotype sharing among donors was recognized.

CD45RO-negative, CCR7-selected cells formed the naive CD8 fraction, which excluded terminally differentiated effector memory CD45RA+ cells. CDR1 SGHVS and CDR2 FQNEAQ come from the germline V gene. The CDR3 is 19 amino acids. The V end was cut by 1 base, the J end by 0 bases, with 20 bases between. Regarding this clone: The target antigen is unknown.

An even split of each subset's genomic DNA across several immunoSEQ plates was performed. The authors' processing: Filtering differed because ImmunoSEQ produced junction-only sequences that carried no quality scores. Clones were read by immunoSEQ multiplex PCR, and TCRdb kept only the in-frame ones, dropping some. The DNA gave D and trimming, while V, J and clone size come from that table. The repertoire includes some 2,100,000 clones, under 95% of them detected once, and under 2% sits in the top ten. This sequence was found in a man aged 18 to 30 in good health. Some clones in this sample may be carry-over from other donors' samples. V is TRBV7-8 and J is TRBJ2-3; D is ambiguous. The sample taken for sequencing was naive CD8+ T cells from PBMCs. The CDR3 loop is CASSLVFVFDGPSTDTQYF. Here the CDR3 DNA reads TGTGCCAGCAGCTTAGTCTTCGTGTTTGACGGACCTAGCACAGATACGCAGTATTTT.